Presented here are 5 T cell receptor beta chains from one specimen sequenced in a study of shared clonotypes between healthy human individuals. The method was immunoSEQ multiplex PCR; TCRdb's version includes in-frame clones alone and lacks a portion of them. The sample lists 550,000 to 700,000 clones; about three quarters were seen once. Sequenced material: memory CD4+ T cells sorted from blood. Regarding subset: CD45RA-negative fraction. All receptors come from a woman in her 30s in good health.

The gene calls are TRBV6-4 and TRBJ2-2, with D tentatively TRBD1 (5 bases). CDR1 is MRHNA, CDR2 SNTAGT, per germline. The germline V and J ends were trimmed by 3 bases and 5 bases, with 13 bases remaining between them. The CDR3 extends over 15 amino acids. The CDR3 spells CASSETWGGTGELFF. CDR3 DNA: TGTGCCAGCAGTGAGACCTGGGGCGGTACCGGGGAGCTGTTTTTT.

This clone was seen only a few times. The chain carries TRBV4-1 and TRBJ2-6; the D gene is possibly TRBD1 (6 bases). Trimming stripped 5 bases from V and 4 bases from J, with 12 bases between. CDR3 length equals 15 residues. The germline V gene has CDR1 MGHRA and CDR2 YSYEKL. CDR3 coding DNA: TGCGCCAGCAGCAAACCAGGGACAGGGGCCAACGTCCTGACTTTC. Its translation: CASSKPGTGANVLTF.

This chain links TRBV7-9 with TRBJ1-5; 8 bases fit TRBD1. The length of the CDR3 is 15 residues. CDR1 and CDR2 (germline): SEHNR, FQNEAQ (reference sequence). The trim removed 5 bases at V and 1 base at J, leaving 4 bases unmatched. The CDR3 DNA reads TGTGCCAGCAGCCAGGACAGGGCCAGCAATCAGCCCCAGCATTTT. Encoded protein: CASSQDRASNQPQHF.

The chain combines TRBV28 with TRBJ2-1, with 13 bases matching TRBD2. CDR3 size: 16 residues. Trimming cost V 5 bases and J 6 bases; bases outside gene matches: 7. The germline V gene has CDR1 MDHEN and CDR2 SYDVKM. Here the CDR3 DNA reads TGTGCCAGCAGTCCCTTAGGACTAGCGGGAGCCAATGAGCAGTTCTTC. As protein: CASSPLGLAGANEQFF.

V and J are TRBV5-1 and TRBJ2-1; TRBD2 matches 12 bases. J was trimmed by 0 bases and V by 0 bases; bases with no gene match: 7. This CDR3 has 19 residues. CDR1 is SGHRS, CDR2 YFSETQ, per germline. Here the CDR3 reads CASSLGGLAGQFSYNEQFF. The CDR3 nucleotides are TGCGCCAGCAGCTTGGGGGGACTAGCGGGCCAGTTCTCCTACAATGAGCAGTTCTTC.